This T cell receptor (beta chain) was identified in a study of blood T cell repertoires in COVID-19. TCRdb's table, derived via immunoSEQ multiplex PCR, lists solely in-frame clones and lacks some. Here the sample spans about 48,000 clones, approximately 90% being singletons. CDR3 length equals 14 residues. The V and J ends lost 2 bases and 4 bases, in that order; junction bases with no gene match: 2. The V gene's germline CDR1 is MNHNS and CDR2 SASEGT. This receptor was identified in a man between 65 and 85 years old with acute or convalescent COVID-19. Sequenced input: peripheral blood. This chain uses TRBV6-1 with TRBJ1-1; 9 positions agree with TRBD1. The CDR3 spells CASSERTGATEAFF. The CDR3 DNA is TGTGCCAGCAGTGAACGGACAGGGGCCACTGAAGCTTTCTTT.